Presented here are 29 T cell receptor beta chains from one specimen sequenced in a study of blood T cell repertoires in COVID-19. Libraries were prepared by immunoSEQ multiplex PCR; TCRdb keeps only in-frame clonotypes and omits some of them. Of 150,000 to 200,000 clones in the sample, roughly 79% were seen once. Sequenced input: peripheral blood. The receptors originated from a middle-aged woman with COVID-19, enrolled during active disease.

This sequence joins TRBV2 and TRBJ2-3; D is possibly TRBD2 (7 bases). From germline, CDR1 is SNHLY and CDR2 FYNNEI. Trimming shortened V by 7 bases and J by 5 bases, and 16 bases separated the two germline ends. This CDR3 is 14 amino acids long. This chain's CDR3 is CASISGGEEDTQYF. For the CDR3, the DNA is TGTGCCAGCATCTCGGGGGGCGAGGAAGATACGCAGTATTTT.

This clone occurred once. The rearrangement uses TRBV5-5 and TRBJ2-1, with TRBD1 as a possible D gene (5 bases). Trimming removed 0 bases at V and 7 bases at J, with 8 bases between. The CDR3 length is 13 residues. Germline assignment: CDR1 SGHKS and CDR2 YYEKEE (reference sequence). The CDR3 nucleotides read TGTGCCAGCAGCTTGGGACAGCTAAATGAGCAGTTCTTC. It encodes CASSLGQLNEQFF.

This rearrangement joins TRBV5-5 to TRBJ1-2; D is possibly TRBD1 (6 bases). V lost 2 bases and J 8 bases, leaving 10 bases between the germline ends. The CDR3 loop spans 12 amino acids. Germline CDR1 SGHKS, CDR2 YYEKEE (reference sequence). The CDR3 DNA follows: TGTGCCAGCAGCTTTACAGGGAGCGGCTACACCTTC. As protein: CASSFTGSGYTF.

This chain connects TRBV6-5 to TRBJ2-2; 13 bases are shared with TRBD2. Germline V gene sequence: CDR1 MNHEY, CDR2 SVGAGI. The CDR3 runs 16 residues. V dropped 6 bases and J dropped 6; count of bases not matched to a gene: 7. The CDR3 is CASSYGTSGKAGELFF. The CDR3 nucleotides are TGTGCCAGCAGCTACGGGACTAGCGGGAAAGCCGGGGAGCTGTTTTTT.

This clone was observed a single time. The V and J genes are TRBV30 and TRBJ1-6; D is perhaps TRBD1 (5 bases). From germline, CDR1 is GTSNPN and CDR2 SVGIG (reference sequence). V was trimmed by 3 bases and J by 10 bases, leaving 13 bases between them. This CDR3 contains 13 residues. CDR3 region: CAWSGGAWSPLHF. The CDR3 bases are TGTGCCTGGAGCGGAGGGGCTTGGTCACCCCTCCACTTT.

The chain employs TRBV11-3 and TRBJ2-5; D is perhaps TRBD1 (5 bases). Germline V gene data show CDR1 as SGHNT and CDR2 as YENEEA. The CDR3 sequence is 13 residues long. Trimming removed 2 bases from V and 1 base from J, with 5 bases in between. This CDR3 reads CASSLRGQETQYF. The CDR3 DNA reads TGTGCCAGCAGCTTAAGGGGCCAAGAGACCCAGTACTTC. The full variable domain, in which reference TRBV11-3 and TRBJ2-5 provide the parts outside the CDR3, is EAGVVQSPRYKIIEKKQPVAFWCNPISGHNTLYWYLQNLGQGPELLIRYENEEAVDDSQLPKDRFSAERLKGVDSTLKIQPAELGDSAVYLCASSLRGQETQYFGPGTRLLVL.

This sequence joins TRBV9 and TRBJ2-1; the D gene is possibly TRBD2 (6 bases). This CDR3 is built from 16 residues. Germline loops: CDR1 SGDLS, CDR2 YYNGEE. The V gene lost 3 bases and the J gene lost 0 bases, with 13 bases spanning the gap. The CDR3 reads CASSAGDQSSYNEQFF. For the CDR3, the DNA is TGTGCCAGCAGCGCGGGGGACCAATCCTCCTACAATGAGCAGTTCTTC.

The V call is TRBV10-3, the J call TRBJ2-2; 7 positions agree with TRBD2. The germline V gene has CDR1 ENHRY and CDR2 SYGVKD. Trimming took 5 bases from V and 5 from J; bases not matched to a gene: 2. The CDR3 loop spans 13 amino acids. The CDR3 loop is CAISREVTGELFF. The CDR3 region has the DNA TGTGCCATCAGTCGGGAGGTTACCGGGGAGCTGTTTTTT.

This chain joins TRBV6-1 and TRBJ2-5, with 9 positions matching TRBD2. V shed 1 base, J shed 4 bases, and the junction held 7 bases outside the gene matches. The CDR3 totals 16 residues. Per the germline V gene, CDR1 is MNHNS and CDR2 is SASEGT. Here the CDR3 reads CASSEDAGGLGETQYF. CDR3 coding DNA: TGTGCCAGCAGTGAAGACGCGGGGGGGCTCGGAGAGACCCAGTACTTC.

The rearrangement uses TRBV6-5 and TRBJ2-7; 8 bases are shared with TRBD2. CDR1 is MNHEY and CDR2 is SVGAGI in the germline V gene. There are 14 residues in the CDR3. The ends lost 8 bases at V and 1 base at J; junction bases unmatched: 7. The CDR3 DNA reads TGTGCCAGCCAGAGCGGGAGTAGGTCCTACGAGCAGTACTTC. It yields the protein CASQSGSRSYEQYF.

This clone was observed a handful of times. V gene TRBV7-9 combines with J gene TRBJ2-7; 9 nucleotides align to TRBD2. Germline CDR1 is SEHNR and CDR2 is FQNEAQ (reference sequence). Trimming removed 8 bases from V and 6 bases from J; junction bases left unmatched: 5. The CDR3 length is 12 residues. CDR3 sequence (DNA): TGTGCCAGCGGGACTAGCCACTCCGAGCAGTACTTC. As protein: CASGTSHSEQYF.

The V call is TRBV11-2, the J call TRBJ2-3; the match to TRBD1 covers 8 bases. The germline CDR1 and CDR2 sequences are SGHAT and FQNNGV. The CDR3 extends over 15 amino acids. Germline trimming cut 1 base from V and 3 bases from J; bases unmatched to any gene: 3. The CDR3 DNA is TGTGCCAGCAGCTTAGTGGGACAGGAAACAGATACGCAGTATTTT. As protein: CASSLVGQETDTQYF.

The chain recombines TRBV11-2 with TRBJ2-1; TRBD2 is a possible D gene (6 bases). The V gene's germline CDR1 is SGHAT and CDR2 FQNNGV. V lost 5 bases, J lost 8 bases, and 22 bases lay in between. CDR3 length: 16 residues. The CDR3 DNA follows: TGTGCCAGCAGCGCGAATCGGAGGGGATGGGGCGATGAGCAGTTCTTC. This gives the protein CASSANRRGWGDEQFF.

The chain links TRBV10-3 to TRBJ2-2, with a weak D call TRBD2 (6 bases). The CDR3 sequence is 14 residues long. Trimming left V 6 bases short and J 4 bases short, with 12 bases between. CDR1 is ENHRY and CDR2 is SYGVKD in the germline V gene. The CDR3 nucleotides read TGTGCCATCAGGGGGGGAGGCGCCACCGGGGAGCTGTTTTTT. Its protein product is CAIRGGGATGELFF.

The chain joins TRBV5-5 to TRBJ1-1, with TRBD1 identical over 7 bases. V shed 4 bases, J shed 8 bases, and the junction held 8 bases outside the gene matches. Germline CDR1 SGHKS, CDR2 YYEKEE (reference sequence). The CDR3 consists of 13 residues. The CDR3 region is CASSPTRDREAFF. For the CDR3, the DNA is TGTGCCAGCAGCCCAACCCGGGACAGAGAAGCTTTCTTT.

This sequence joins TRBV6-4 and TRBJ2-1; 14 bases fit TRBD2. Germline V lookup: CDR1 MRHNA, CDR2 SNTAGT. The CDR3 consists of 15 residues. V trimming: 5 bases; J trimming: 8 bases; junction bases outside the gene matches: 5. The DNA for the CDR3 is TGTGCCAGCAGTCCGGGACTAGCGGGAGTAGATGAGCAGTTCTTC. Residues: CASSPGLAGVDEQFF.

The J gene is TRBJ2-1, the V gene TRBV2; TRBD1 matches at 9 bases. There are 14 residues in the CDR3. Germline CDR1 reads SNHLY; CDR2 reads FYNNEI. V dropped 7 bases and J dropped 3; count of bases not matched to a gene: 4. CDR3 protein: CASTGDRVYNEQFF. The CDR3 DNA is TGTGCCAGCACCGGGGACAGGGTCTACAATGAGCAGTTCTTC.

The CDR3 reads CASSLGLGYEQYF. CDR3 DNA: TGTGCCAGCAGCCTGGGACTAGGGTACGAGCAGTACTTC. The rearrangement links TRBV11-2 to TRBJ2-7; 8 bases line up with TRBD2. J was trimmed by 4 bases and V by 5 bases; bases with no gene match: 4. This CDR3 comprises 13 residues. Germline loops: CDR1 SGHAT, CDR2 FQNNGV.

The chain has TRBV27 and TRBJ2-1; D remains unclear. The germline gives CDR1 MNHEY, CDR2 SMNVEV (reference sequence). This CDR3 is 16 amino acids long. The V end lost 0 bases, the J end lost 8 bases, and 17 bases lay between the germline ends. The CDR3 loop reads CASSLSLPIPLYEQFF. The CDR3 nucleotides read TGTGCCAGCAGTTTATCGCTACCTATTCCCCTTTATGAGCAGTTCTTC.

The rearrangement uses TRBV6-5 and TRBJ2-7; 11 nucleotides line up with TRBD1. V lost 8 bases and J lost 2; bases outside the gene matches: 5. The CDR3 sequence is 14 residues long. Germline V lookup: CDR1 MNHEY, CDR2 SVGAGI. As DNA, the CDR3 is TGTGCCAGCTTCGAGGGACAGGGGGCCTACGAGCAGTACTTC. Protein product: CASFEGQGAYEQYF.

V and J are TRBV9 and TRBJ1-3, with 9 bases identical to TRBD1. Losses at the gene ends were 0 bases for V and 0 bases for J; bases not matched to a gene: 1. Germline V lookup: CDR1 SGDLS, CDR2 YYNGEE. CDR3 length equals 16 residues. The CDR3 nucleotides are TGTGCCAGCAGCGTAGAGACAGGGGGCTCTGGAAACACCATATATTTT. As protein: CASSVETGGSGNTIYF.

The chain employs TRBV30 and TRBJ2-2; possibly TRBD2 for D (5 bases). The CDR3 extends over 12 amino acids. In germline, CDR1 is GTSNPN, CDR2 SVGIG (reference sequence). V lost 8 bases to trimming and J lost 3 bases, with 10 bases between them. Here the CDR3 DNA reads TGTGCCCGCCTCGGGGACACCGGGGAGCTGTTTTTT. The encoded protein is CARLGDTGELFF.

The chain employs TRBV5-1 and TRBJ2-3, with D perhaps TRBD1 (5 bases). V was cut by 0 bases and J by 2 bases, with 7 bases left in between. In germline, CDR1 is SGHRS, CDR2 YFSETQ. This CDR3 comprises 14 residues. CDR3: CASSLGQSTDTQYF. CDR3 bases: TGCGCCAGCAGCTTGGGACAGTCCACAGATACGCAGTATTTT.

The chain links TRBV28 to TRBJ2-1, with TRBD2 matching 10 bases. The CDR3 length is 15 residues. Per germline, CDR1 MDHEN and CDR2 SYDVKM. The J segment lost 8 bases and the V segment lost 3 bases, leaving 7 bases of the junction unmatched. For the CDR3, the DNA is TGTGCCAGCAGTTTGCCTGGACTAGCGGTATATGAGCAGTTCTTC. Its protein product is CASSLPGLAVYEQFF.

V usage is TRBV19 and J usage is TRBJ2-3; possible D gene TRBD2, 5 bases. The CDR3 totals 14 residues. V gave up 6 bases and J gave up 8 bases, with 18 bases separating them. Germline CDR1 LNHDA, CDR2 SQIVND (reference sequence). Here the CDR3 reads CASSPRADWATQYF. As DNA, the CDR3 is TGTGCCAGTAGCCCGAGGGCGGATTGGGCTACGCAGTATTTT.

The CDR3 DNA reads as TGTGCCAGCAGTAGAACCGGGACTAGTGGGTCCGGGGAGCTGTTTTTT. Encoded protein: CASSRTGTSGSGELFF. J is TRBJ2-2 and V is TRBV27; 8 nucleotides match TRBD2. CDR1 and CDR2 from the germline V gene are MNHEY and SMNVEV (reference sequence). The trim removed 5 bases at V and 6 bases at J, leaving 11 bases unmatched. The CDR3 loop spans 16 amino acids.

V gene TRBV19 combines with J gene TRBJ2-1, with D unresolved. There are 16 residues in the CDR3. The ends were cut back, 1 base at V and 1 base at J, with 11 bases in the middle. Germline V gene lookup returns CDR1 LNHDA and CDR2 SQIVND (reference sequence). The CDR3 nucleotides read TGTGCCAGTAGTATAGCTAACATAGCATCCTACAATGAGCAGTTCTTC. The encoded protein is CASSIANIASYNEQFF.

This clone appeared many times. The gene calls are TRBV27 and TRBJ2-1, with D possibly being TRBD2 (5 bases). CDR3 length: 13 residues. The V gene's germline CDR1 is MNHEY and CDR2 SMNVEV (reference sequence). V was clipped by 4 bases and J by 6 bases, with 10 bases between them. The CDR3 loop reads CASSWTFGNEQFF. CDR3 bases: TGTGCCAGCAGTTGGACTTTCGGCAATGAGCAGTTCTTC.

This clone has a single count. The chain links TRBV28 to TRBJ2-2; D ambiguous. The CDR3 runs to 12 residues. Germline V lookup: CDR1 MDHEN, CDR2 SYDVKM. Trimming cost V 3 bases and J 6 bases, with 5 bases left between them. CDR3 coding DNA: TGTGCCAGCAGTTTCGGTCCCGGGGAGCTGTTTTTT. It specifies CASSFGPGELFF.